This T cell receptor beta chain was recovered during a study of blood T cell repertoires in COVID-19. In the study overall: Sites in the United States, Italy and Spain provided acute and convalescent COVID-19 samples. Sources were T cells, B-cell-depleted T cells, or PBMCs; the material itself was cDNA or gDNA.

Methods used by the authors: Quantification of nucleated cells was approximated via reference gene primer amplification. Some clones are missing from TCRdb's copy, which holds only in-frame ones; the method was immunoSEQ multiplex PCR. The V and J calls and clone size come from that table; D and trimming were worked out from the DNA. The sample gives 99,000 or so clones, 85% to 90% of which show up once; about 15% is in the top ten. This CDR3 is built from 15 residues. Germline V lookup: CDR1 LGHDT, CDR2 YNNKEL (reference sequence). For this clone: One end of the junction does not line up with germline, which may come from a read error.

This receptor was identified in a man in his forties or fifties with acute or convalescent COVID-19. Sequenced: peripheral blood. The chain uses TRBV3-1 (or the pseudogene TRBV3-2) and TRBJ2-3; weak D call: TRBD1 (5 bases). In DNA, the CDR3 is TGTGCCAGCAGCCAAGAATCTGGGTCAGACAGTTCTCGGGTTTTT. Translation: CASSQESGSDSSRVF.